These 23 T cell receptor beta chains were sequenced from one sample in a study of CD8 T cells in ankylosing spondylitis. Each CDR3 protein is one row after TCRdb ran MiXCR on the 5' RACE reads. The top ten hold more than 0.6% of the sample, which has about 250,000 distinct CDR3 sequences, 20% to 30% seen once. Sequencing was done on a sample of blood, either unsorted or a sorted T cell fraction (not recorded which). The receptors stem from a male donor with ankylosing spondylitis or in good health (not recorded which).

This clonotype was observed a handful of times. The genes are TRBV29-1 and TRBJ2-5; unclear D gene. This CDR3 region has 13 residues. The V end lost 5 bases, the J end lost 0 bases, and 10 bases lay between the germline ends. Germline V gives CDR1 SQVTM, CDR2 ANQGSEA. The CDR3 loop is CSVSRQDQETQYF. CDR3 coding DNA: TGCAGCGTTTCCAGACAAGACCAAGAGACCCAGTACTTC.

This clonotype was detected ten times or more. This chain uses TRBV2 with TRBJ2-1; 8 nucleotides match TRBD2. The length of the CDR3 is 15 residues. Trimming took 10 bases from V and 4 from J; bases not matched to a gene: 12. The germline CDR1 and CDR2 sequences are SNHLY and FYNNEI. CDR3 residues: CATSKGRGDYNEQFF. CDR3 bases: TGTGCCACTTCTAAGGGGCGGGGGGATTACAATGAGCAGTTCTTC. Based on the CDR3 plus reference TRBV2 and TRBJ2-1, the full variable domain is EPEVTQTPSHQVTQMGQEVILRCVPISNHLYFYWYRQILGQKVEFLVSFYNNEISEKSEIFDDQFSVERPDGSNFTLKIRSTKLEDSAMYFCATSKGRGDYNEQFFGPGTRLTVL.

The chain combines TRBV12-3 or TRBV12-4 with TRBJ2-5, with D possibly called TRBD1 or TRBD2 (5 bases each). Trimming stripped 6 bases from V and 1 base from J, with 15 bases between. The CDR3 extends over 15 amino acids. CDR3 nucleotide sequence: TGTGCCAGCAGCTCCACCGGGACCCTCCAAGAGACCCAGTACTTC. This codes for CASSSTGTLQETQYF.

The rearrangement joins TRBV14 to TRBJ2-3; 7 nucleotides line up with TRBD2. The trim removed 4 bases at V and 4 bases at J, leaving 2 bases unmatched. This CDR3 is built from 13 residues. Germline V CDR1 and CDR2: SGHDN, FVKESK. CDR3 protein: CASSRTRADTQYF. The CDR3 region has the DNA TGTGCCAGCAGCCGGACTAGGGCAGATACGCAGTATTTT.

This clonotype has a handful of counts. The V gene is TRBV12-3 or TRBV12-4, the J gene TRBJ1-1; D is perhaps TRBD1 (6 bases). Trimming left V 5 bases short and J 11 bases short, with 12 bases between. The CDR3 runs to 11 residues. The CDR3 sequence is CASSNREEAFF. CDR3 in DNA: TGTGCCAGCAGTAACAGGGAGGAGGCTTTCTTT.

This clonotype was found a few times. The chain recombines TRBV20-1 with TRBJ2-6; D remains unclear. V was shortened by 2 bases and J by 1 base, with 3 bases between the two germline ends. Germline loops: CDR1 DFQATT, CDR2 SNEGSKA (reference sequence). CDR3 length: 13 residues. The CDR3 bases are TGCAGTGCTAGACTATCTGGGGCCAACGTCCTGACTTTC. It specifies CSARLSGANVLTF.

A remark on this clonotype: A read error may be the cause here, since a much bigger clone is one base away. This CDR3 reads CTSSLQRLQGAPGELFF. The CDR3 nucleotides read TGTACCAGCAGTTTACAAAGGCTCCAGGGGGCTCCCGGGGAGCTGTTTTTT. The chain employs TRBV3-1 and TRBJ2-2; 8 nucleotides agree with TRBD1. Germline V gene lookup returns CDR1 LGHDT and CDR2 YNNKEL (reference sequence). The CDR3 is 17 residues long.

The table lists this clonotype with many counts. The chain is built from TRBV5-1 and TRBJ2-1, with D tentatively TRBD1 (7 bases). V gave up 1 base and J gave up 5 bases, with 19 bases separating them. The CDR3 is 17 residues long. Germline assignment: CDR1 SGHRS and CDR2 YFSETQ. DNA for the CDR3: TGCGCCAGCAGCTTGAGCTCTGGAGGGGGCGCCCACAATGAGCAGTTCTTC. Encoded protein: CASSLSSGGGAHNEQFF.

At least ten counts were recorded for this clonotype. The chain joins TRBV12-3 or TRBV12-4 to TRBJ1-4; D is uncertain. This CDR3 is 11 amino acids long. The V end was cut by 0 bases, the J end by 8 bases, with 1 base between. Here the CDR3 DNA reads TGTGCCAGCAGTTTAGCGGAAAAACTGTTTTTT. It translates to CASSLAEKLFF.

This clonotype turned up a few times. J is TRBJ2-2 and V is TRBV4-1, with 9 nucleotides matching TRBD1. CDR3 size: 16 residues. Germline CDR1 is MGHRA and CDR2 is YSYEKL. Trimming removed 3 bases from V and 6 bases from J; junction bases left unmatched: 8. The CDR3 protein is CASSQDPGQGPGELFF. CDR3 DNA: TGCGCCAGCAGCCAGGACCCGGGACAGGGACCCGGGGAGCTGTTTTTT.

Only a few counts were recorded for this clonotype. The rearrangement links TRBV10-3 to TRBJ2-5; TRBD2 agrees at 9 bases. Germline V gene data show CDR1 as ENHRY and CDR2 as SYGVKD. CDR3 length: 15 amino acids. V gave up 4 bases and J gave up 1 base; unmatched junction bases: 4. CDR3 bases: TGTGCCATCAGTGTGCGGGGGGGCCCCCAAGAGACCCAGTACTTC. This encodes CAISVRGGPQETQYF.

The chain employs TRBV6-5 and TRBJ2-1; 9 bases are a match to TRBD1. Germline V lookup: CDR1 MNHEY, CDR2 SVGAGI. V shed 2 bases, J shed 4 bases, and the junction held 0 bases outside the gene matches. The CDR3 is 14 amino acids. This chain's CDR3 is CASSYGTGYNEQFF. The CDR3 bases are TGTGCCAGCAGTTACGGGACAGGGTACAATGAGCAGTTCTTC.

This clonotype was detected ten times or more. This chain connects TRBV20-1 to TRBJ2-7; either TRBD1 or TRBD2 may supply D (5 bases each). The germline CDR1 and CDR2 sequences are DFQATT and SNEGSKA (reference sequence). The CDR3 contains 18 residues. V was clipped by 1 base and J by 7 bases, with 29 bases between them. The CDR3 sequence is CSARGWGILVRPPREQYF. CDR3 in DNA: TGCAGTGCTAGAGGTTGGGGGATCCTGGTCCGTCCTCCTCGAGAGCAGTACTTC.

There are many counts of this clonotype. The CDR3 nucleotides read TGCAGTGCTAGAGAAGCCCGGTCTTCCTACGAGCAGTACTTC. Its protein product is CSAREARSSYEQYF. The gene calls are TRBV20-1 and TRBJ2-7; unclear D gene. V was cut by 0 bases and J by 1 base, with 10 bases left in between. This CDR3 comprises 14 residues. Germline V gene data show CDR1 as DFQATT and CDR2 as SNEGSKA (reference sequence).

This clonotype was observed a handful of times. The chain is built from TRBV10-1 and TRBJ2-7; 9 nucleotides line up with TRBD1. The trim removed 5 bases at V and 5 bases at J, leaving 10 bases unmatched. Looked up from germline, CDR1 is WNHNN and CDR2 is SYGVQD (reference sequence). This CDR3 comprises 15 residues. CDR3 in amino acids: CASSSPGTGKDEQYF. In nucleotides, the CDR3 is TGCGCCAGCAGTTCACCCGGGACAGGGAAGGACGAGCAGTACTTC.

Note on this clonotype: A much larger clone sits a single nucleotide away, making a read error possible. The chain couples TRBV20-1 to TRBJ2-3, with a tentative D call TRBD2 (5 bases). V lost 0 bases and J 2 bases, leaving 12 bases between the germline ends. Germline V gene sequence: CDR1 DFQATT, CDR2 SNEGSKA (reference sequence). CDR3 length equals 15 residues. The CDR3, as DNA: TGCAGTGCTAGAGATGGAGGAGCACTCACAGATACGCAGTATTTT. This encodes CSARDGGALTDTQYF.

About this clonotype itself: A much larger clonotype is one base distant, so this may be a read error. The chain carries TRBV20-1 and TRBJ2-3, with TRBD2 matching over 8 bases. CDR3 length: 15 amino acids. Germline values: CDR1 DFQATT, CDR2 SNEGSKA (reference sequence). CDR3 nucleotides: TGCAGTGCTAACGGGGGGGCTGGTAACACAGATTCGCAGTATTTT. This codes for CSANGGAGNTDSQYF.

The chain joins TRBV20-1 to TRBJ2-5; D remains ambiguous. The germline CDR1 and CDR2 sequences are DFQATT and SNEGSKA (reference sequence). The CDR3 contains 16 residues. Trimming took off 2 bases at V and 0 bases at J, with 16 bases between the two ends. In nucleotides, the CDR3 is TGCAGTGCTAGAATTCGCGAGCGCCAGTACCAAGAGACCCAGTACTTC. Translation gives CSARIRERQYQETQYF.

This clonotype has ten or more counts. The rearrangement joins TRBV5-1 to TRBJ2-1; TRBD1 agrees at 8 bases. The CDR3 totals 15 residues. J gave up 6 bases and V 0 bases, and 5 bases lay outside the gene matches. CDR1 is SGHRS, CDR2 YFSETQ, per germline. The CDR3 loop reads CASSLGDRGSNEQFF. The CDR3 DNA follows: TGCGCCAGCAGCTTGGGAGACAGGGGATCCAATGAGCAGTTCTTC. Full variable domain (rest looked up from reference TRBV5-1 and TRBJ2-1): KAGVTQTPRYLIKTRGQQVTLSCSPISGHRSVSWYQQTPGQGLQFLFEYFSETQRNKGNFPGRFSGRQFSNSRSEMNVSTLELGDSALYLCASSLGDRGSNEQFFGPGTRLTVL.

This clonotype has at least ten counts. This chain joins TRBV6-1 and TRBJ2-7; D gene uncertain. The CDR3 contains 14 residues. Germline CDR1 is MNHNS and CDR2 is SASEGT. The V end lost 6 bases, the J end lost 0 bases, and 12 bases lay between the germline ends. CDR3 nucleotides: TGTGCCAGCAGGGGCATCCTAAGCTCCTACGAGCAGTACTTC. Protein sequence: CASRGILSSYEQYF.

The CDR3 spells CASSAETTYNEQFF. CDR3 nucleotide sequence: TGTGCCAGCAGCGCCGAAACAACCTACAATGAGCAGTTCTTC. This chain connects TRBV7-2 to TRBJ2-1, with D hard to call. This CDR3 region has 14 residues. Deletions cut 5 bases from V and 2 bases from J, with 10 bases between. The germline V gene has CDR1 SGHTA and CDR2 FQGNSA.

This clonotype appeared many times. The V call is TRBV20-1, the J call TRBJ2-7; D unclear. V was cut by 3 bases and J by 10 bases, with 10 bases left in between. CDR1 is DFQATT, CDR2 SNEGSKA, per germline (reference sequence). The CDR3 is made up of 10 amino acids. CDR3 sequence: CSASGGQQYF. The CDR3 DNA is TGCAGTGCTAGCGGTGGGCAACAGTACTTC.

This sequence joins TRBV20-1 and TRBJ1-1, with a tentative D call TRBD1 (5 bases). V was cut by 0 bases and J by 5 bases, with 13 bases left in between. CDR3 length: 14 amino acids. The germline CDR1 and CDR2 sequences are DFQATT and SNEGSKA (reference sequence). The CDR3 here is CSARDGTGGTEAFF. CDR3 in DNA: TGCAGTGCTAGAGACGGGACGGGAGGGACTGAAGCTTTCTTT.